Sequencing of this T cell receptor beta chain was carried out in a study of blood T cell repertoires in COVID-19 (TCRdb year 2020). Study-wide context: Collaborator samples came from the United States, Italy and Spain and covered acute and convalescent phases of COVID-19. The prospective study material was composed of cDNA or gDNA derived from T cells, B-cell-depleted T cells, or PBMCs. The dataset comprised deeply sampled blood TCRbeta repertoires from subjects exposed to, actively infected with, or recovered from COVID-19. The repertoires were made available in a free public database intended to serve as a resource for research on the immune response to SARS-CoV-2. Samples came from the ongoing ImmuneRACE study (first 160 participants) plus 1,254 subjects from 6 global collaborators. The sample metadata nearly always contained a de-identified subject ID, COVID-19 status, age in years and sex. Where available, HLA class I and class II types were obtained from metadata supplied by the sample provider rather than from assay-based typing.

The collaborating institutions used their own protocols to collect whole blood in K2EDTA tubes. For TCRbeta analysis, collaborators shipped samples as frozen whole blood, isolated PBMCs, or DNA extracted from either of those sample types. V loses 1 base, J loses 2 bases, and the germline ends lie 9 bases apart. From cysteine to phenylalanine, the CDR3 is 15 amino acids long. CDR3 DNA is the only sequence kept; it has 45 bases, read in frame from the first base. The germline V gene specifies SGHTA as CDR1 and FQGNSA as CDR2. As to this clone: Its antigen is not yet known. No base-level quality is on record; no much larger clone is a single base apart.

TCRbeta CDR3 regions were amplified from genomic DNA using the immunoSEQ Assay, a bias-controlled multiplex PCR. In the source study's methods: Within the assay, amplification of reference gene primers was used to estimate how many nucleated cells each sample contained. Sequence reads were collapsed and filtered to measure the absolute abundance of every unique TCRbeta CDR3 rearrangement. For each sample, productive Simpson clonality was calculated as the square root of Simpson's diversity index over productive rearrangements. Imported from immuneACCESS, the table was reduced by TCRdb to in-frame sequences with V and J called. These copies leave out some clones; in studies compared against another copy, an unresolved V gene accounts for under half, and the cause of the remainder is not known. Clone size and V and J calls were adopted from that table, with D and trimming inferred from the DNA. A total of approximately 130,000 clones appear in this sample, 85% to 90% of them only once. In total, the top ten clones hold roughly 4.5% of the sample.

Overall study outcomes, separate from this receptor: How much clinical and demographic metadata was included differed by source and by participant, and the metadata was provided uncurated.

This TCR was recovered from a human donor in a cohort sampled during active COVID-19. This chain joins TRBV7-2 to TRBJ1-5, with no D gene named confidently. The sample was peripheral blood. The CDR3: CASSLGGRGNQPQHF. The DNA sequence is TGTGCCAGCAGCTTAGGCGGCCGGGGCAATCAGCCCCAGCATTTT.